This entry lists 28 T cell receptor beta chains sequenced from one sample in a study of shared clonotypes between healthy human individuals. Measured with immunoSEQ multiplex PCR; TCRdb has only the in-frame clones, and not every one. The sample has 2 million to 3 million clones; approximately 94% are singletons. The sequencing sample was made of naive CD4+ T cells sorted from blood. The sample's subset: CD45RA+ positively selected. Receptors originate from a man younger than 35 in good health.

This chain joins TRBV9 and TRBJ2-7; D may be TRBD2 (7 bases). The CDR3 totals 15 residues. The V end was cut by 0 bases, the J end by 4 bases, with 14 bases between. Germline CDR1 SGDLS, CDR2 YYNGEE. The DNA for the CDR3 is TGTGCCAGCAGCGTAGGCGTCGGGGGGCTGTACGAGCAGTACTTC. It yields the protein CASSVGVGGLYEQYF.

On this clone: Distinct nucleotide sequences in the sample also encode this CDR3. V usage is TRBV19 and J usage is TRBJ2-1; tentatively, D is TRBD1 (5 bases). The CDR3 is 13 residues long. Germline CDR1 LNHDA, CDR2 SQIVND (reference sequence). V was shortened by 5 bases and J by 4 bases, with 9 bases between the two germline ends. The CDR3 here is CASSGAGYNEQFF. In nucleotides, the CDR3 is TGTGCCAGTAGTGGGGCTGGTTACAATGAGCAGTTCTTC.

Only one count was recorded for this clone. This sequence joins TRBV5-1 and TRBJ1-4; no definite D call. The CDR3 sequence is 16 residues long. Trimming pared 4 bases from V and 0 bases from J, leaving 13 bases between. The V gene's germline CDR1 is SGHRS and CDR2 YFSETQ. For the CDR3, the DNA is TGCGCCAGCAGCCCCTTGGGAGGGACAACTAATGAAAAACTGTTTTTT. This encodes CASSPLGGTTNEKLFF.

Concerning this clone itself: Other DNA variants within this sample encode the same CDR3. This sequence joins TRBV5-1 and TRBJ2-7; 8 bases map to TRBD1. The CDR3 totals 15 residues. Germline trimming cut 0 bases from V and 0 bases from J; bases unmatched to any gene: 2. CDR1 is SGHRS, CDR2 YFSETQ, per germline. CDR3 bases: TGCGCCAGCAGCTTGGGAGGGACAGGCTCCTACGAGCAGTACTTC. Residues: CASSLGGTGSYEQYF.

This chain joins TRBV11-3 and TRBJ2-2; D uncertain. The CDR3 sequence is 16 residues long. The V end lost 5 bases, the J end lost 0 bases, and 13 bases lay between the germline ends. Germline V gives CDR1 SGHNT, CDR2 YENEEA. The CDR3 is CASSPRRASNTGELFF. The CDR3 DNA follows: TGTGCCAGCAGCCCGAGACGGGCCTCGAACACCGGGGAGCTGTTTTTT.

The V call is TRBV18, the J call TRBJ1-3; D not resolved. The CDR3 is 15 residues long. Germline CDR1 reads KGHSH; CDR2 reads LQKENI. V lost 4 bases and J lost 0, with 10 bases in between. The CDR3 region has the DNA TGTGCCAGCTCACGGGCAGACCGCTCTGGAAACACCATATATTTT. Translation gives CASSRADRSGNTIYF.

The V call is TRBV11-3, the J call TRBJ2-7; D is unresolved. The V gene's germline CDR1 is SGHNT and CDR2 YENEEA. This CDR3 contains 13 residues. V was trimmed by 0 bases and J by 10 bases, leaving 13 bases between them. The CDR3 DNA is TGTGCCAGCAGCTTAGATGAGACGACGGTTCAGTACTTC. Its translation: CASSLDETTVQYF.

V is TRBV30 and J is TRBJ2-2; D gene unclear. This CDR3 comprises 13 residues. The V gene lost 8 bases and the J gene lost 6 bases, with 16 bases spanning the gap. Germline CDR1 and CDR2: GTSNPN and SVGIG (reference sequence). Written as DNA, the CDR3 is TGTGCCCGAGACCCGCAAGGGTCCGGGGAGCTGTTTTTT. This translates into CARDPQGSGELFF.

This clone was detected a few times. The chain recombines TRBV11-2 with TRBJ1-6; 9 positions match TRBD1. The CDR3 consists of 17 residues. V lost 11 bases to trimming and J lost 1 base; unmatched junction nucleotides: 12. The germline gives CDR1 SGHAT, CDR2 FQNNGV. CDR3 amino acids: CASRGQGPDSYNSPLHF. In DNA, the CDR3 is TGTGCCTCCCGCGGACAGGGGCCCGATTCCTATAATTCACCCCTCCACTTT.

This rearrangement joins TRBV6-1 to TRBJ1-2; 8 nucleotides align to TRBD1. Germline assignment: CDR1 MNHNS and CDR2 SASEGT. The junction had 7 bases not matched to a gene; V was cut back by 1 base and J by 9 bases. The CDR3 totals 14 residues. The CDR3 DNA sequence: TGTGCCAGCAGTGAAGGGAGGACAGGGCTGAGCTACACCTTC. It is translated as CASSEGRTGLSYTF.

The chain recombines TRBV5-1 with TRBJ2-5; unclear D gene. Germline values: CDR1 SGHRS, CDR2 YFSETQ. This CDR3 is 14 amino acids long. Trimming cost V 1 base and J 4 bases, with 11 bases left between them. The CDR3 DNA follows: TGCGCCAGCAGCTTGTCATGGGGTGGAGAGACCCAGTACTTC. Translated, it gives CASSLSWGGETQYF.

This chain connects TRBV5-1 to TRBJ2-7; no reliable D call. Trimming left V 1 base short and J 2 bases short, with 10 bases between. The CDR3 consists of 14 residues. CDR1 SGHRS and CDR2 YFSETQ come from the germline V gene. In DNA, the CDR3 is TGCGCCAGCAGCTTGCTTCGCGGTACCTACGAGCAGTACTTC. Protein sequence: CASSLLRGTYEQYF.

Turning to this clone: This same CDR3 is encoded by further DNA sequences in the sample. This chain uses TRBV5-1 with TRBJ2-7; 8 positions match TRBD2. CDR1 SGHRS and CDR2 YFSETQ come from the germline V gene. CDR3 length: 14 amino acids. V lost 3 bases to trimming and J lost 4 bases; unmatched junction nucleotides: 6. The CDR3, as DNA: TGCGCCAGCAGCTGGGGCCCGGGGGGGTACGAGCAGTACTTC. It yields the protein CASSWGPGGYEQYF.

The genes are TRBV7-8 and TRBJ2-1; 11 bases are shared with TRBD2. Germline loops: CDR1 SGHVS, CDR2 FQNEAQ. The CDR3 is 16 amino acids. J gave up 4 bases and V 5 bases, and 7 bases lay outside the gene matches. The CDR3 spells CASSPRTSGLYNEQFF. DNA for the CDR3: TGTGCCAGCAGCCCCCGGACTAGCGGGCTGTACAATGAGCAGTTCTTC. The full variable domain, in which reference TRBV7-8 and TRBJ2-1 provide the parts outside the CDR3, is GAGVSQSPRYKVAKRGQDVALRCDPISGHVSLFWYQQALGQGPEFLTYFQNEAQLDKSGLPSDRFFAERPEGSVSTLKIQRTQQEDSAVYLCASSPRTSGLYNEQFFGPGTRLTVL.

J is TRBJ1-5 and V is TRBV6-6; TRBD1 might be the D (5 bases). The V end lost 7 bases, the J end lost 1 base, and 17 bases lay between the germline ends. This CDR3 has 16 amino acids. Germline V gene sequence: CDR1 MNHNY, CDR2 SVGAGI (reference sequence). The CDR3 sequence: CASTPGGRPSNQPQHF. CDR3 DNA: TGTGCCAGCACTCCCGGGGGGAGGCCCAGCAATCAGCCCCAGCATTTT.

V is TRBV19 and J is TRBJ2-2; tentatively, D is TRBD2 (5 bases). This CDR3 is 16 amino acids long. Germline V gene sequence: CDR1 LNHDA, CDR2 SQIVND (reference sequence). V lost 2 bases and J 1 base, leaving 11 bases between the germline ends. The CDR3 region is CASSIFKRKNTGELFF. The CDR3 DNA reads TGTGCCAGTAGTATATTTAAGCGGAAGAACACCGGGGAGCTGTTTTTT.

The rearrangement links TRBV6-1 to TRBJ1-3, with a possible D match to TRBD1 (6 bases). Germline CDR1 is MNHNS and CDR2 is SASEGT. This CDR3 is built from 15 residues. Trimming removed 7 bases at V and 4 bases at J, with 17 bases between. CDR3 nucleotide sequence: TGTGCCAGCAACCGAGGAGGGGGTACGGGAAACACCATATATTTT. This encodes CASNRGGGTGNTIYF.

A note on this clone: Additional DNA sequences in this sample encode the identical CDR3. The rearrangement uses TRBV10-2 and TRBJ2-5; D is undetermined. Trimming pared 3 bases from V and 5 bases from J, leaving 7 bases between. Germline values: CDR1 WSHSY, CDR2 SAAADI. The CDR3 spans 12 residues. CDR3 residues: CASSDGGETQYF. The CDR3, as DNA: TGCGCCAGCAGTGACGGTGGGGAGACCCAGTACTTC.

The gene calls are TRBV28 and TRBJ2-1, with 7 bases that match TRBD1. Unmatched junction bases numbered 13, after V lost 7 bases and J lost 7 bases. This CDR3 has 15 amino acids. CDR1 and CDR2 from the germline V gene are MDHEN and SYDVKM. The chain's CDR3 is CASIGKGAKGNEQFF. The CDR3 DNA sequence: TGTGCCAGCATCGGAAAGGGGGCGAAGGGGAATGAGCAGTTCTTC.

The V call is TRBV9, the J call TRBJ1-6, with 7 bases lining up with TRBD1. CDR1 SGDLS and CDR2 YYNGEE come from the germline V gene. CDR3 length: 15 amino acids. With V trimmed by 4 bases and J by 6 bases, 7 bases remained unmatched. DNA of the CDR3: TGTGCCAGCAGCCGGGACAGAGTTTTTAATTCACCCCTCCACTTT. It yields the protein CASSRDRVFNSPLHF.

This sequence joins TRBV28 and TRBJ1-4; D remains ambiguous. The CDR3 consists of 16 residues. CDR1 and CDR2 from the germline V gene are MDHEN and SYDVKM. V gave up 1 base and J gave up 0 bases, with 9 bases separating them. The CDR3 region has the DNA TGTGCCAGCAGTTTATCAGGAGCCGCAACTAATGAAAAACTGTTTTTT. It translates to CASSLSGAATNEKLFF.

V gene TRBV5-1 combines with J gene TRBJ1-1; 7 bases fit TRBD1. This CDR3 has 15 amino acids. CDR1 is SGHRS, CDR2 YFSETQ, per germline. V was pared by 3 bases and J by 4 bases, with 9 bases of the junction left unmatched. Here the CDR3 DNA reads TGCGCCAGCAGCTCTTCAGGGGGAAGGAGCACTGAAGCTTTCTTT. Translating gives CASSSSGGRSTEAFF.

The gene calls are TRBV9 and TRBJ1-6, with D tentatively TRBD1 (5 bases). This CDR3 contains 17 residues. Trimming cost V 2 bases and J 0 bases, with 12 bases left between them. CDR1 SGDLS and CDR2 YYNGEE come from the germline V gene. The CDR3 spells CASSVSGASSYNSPLHF. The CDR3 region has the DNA TGTGCCAGCAGCGTGAGCGGGGCGAGCTCCTATAATTCACCCCTCCACTTT.

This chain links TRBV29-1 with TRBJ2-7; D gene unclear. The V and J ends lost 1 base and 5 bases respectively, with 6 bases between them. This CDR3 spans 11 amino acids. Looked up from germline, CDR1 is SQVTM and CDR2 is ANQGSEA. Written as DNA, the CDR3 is TGCAGCGTTGAAGTTCGCAACGAGCAGTACTTC. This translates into CSVEVRNEQYF.

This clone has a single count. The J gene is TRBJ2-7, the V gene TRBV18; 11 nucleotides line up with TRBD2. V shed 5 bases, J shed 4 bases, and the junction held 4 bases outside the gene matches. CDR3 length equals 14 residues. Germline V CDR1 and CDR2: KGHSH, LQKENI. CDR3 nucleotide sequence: TGTGCCAGCTCAGGGACTAGCGGACTATACGAGCAGTACTTC. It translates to CASSGTSGLYEQYF. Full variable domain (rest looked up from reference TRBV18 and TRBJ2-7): NAGVMQNPRHLVRRRGQEARLRCSPMKGHSHVYWYRQLPEEGLKFMVYLQKENIIDESGMPKERFSAEFPKEGPSILRIQQVVRGDSAAYFCASSGTSGLYEQYFGPGTRLTVT.

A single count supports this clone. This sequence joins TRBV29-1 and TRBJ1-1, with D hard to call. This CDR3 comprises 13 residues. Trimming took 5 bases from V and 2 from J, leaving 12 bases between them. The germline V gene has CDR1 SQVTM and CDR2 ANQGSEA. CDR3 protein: CSVRRSSNTEAFF. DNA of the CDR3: TGCAGCGTTCGGAGGAGTTCCAACACTGAAGCTTTCTTT.

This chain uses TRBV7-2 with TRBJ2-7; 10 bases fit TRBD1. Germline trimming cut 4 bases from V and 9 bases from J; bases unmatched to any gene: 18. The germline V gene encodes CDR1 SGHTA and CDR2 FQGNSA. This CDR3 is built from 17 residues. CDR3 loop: CASSSIAGTGAVGGQYF. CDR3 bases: TGTGCCAGCAGCTCAATAGCCGGGACAGGGGCCGTCGGCGGGCAGTACTTC.

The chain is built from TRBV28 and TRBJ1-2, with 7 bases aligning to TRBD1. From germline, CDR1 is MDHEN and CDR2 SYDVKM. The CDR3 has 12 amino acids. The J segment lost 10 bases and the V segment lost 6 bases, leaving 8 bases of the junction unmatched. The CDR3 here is CASRGQNLYYTF. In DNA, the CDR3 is TGTGCCAGCAGGGGACAGAACTTATACTACACCTTC.